The clone carrying this T cell receptor gamma chain is medium-sized (0.01 to 0.1%) within its sample. The antigen is unknown. The record originates from a study of gamma delta lymphoproliferative disorders and STAT genes. The wider study: Delta-chain libraries followed the EuroClonality-NGS standard operating procedure.

TCRdb redid clone calling on the multiplex PCR reads using CATT. The sample carries 3,500 to 4,500 gamma-chain clones, more than 6.5% recorded once. Study-level points and caveats: Gamma repertoires grouped patients separately from controls; delta repertoires showed no separation. Apart from a couple of gamma clonotypes, major patient clonotypes were public.

Sequencing used genomic DNA taken from PBMCs of patients and controls. The V gene end was trimmed by 0 bases and the J gene end by 9 bases; junction bases not matched to a gene: 4. CDR1 and CDR2 (germline): EGSNGY, YDSYNSKV. The CDR3 loop spans 13 amino acids. The chain carries TRGV2 and TRGJP1. The J gene comes from matching the DNA to germline here; TCRdb lacks it. The sample comprised blood. This TCR came from a human donor in good health. The CDR3 region has the DNA TGTGCCACCTGGGACGGGCGGAGTTGGTTCAAGATATTT. It is translated as CATWDGRSWFKIF.